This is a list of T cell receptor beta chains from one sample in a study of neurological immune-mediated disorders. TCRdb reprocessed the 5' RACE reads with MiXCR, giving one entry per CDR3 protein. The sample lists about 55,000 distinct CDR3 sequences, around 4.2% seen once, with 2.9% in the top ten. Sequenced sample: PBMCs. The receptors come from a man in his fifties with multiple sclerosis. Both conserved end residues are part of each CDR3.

CASSLAPEGQETQYF TRBJ2-5 TRBV5-1
CASSLGSFTDTQYF TRBJ2-3 TRBV28
CASGGTATQETQYF TRBJ2-5 TRBV5-1
CSVEAARGEKLFF TRBJ1-4 TRBV29-1
CASSLLVNTGELFF TRBJ2-2 TRBV5-5
CASSQGAGRGARGQPQHF TRBJ1-5 TRBV4-1
CASSQGLDNEQFF TRBJ2-1 TRBV3-1
CSSKTGTGGFEQFF TRBJ2-1 TRBV20-1
CSARGFDDRGGVSNQPQHF TRBJ1-5 TRBV20-1
CASGIGTDNEQFF TRBJ2-1 TRBV3-1
CASSQELSDTQYF TRBJ2-3 TRBV4-1
CSAREMNRYEQYF TRBJ2-7 TRBV20-1
CSVLKVNTEAFF TRBJ1-1 TRBV29-1
CASSPDLAGGSTDTQYF TRBJ2-3 TRBV5-1
CAISESTRPGSTDTQYF TRBJ2-3 TRBV10-3
CASSLAIRTSGNNEQFF TRBJ2-1 TRBV7-6
CASRTPREQYF TRBJ2-7 TRBV28
CSASFGNWNTEAFF TRBJ1-1 TRBV20-1
CASSFRDRGAGANVLTF TRBJ2-6 TRBV5-1
CSARGLSSGHLEQYF TRBJ2-7 TRBV20-1
CASSLPRAGTGYTF TRBJ1-2 TRBV5-1
CSARDFARVDQPQHF TRBJ1-5 TRBV20-1
CASSQFSSSEQYF TRBJ2-7 TRBV3-1
CASSSQRDSNQPQNF TRBJ1-5 TRBV13
CASSRTEAYQPQHF TRBJ1-5 TRBV12-3/TRBV12-4
CASSFRQGGDQPQHF TRBJ1-5 TRBV12-3/TRBV12-4
CAISESSTGAFVDRNTIYF TRBJ1-3 TRBV10-3
CASSSGTGGSQYF TRBJ2-5 TRBV6-2/TRBV6-3
CSAQGRGYSGNTIYF TRBJ1-3 TRBV20-1
CSAHREGSEAFF TRBJ1-1 TRBV29-1
CASSLHRDTEAFF TRBJ1-1 TRBV7-7
CASSTILAGGFDEQFF TRBJ2-1 TRBV27
CATRTENSPLHF TRBJ1-6 TRBV15
CASSSTYRGLNPEAFF TRBJ1-1 TRBV5-1
CAISEELGQTIYGYTF TRBJ1-2 TRBV10-3
CSAYRGTGNQPQHF TRBJ1-5 TRBV20-1
CATSRDQAVQGDNEQYF TRBJ2-7 TRBV15
CSAGDRDRRPNTEAFF TRBJ1-1 TRBV20-1
CCASHRRTEAFF TRBJ1-1 TRBV20-1
CASSLKAGVNSPLNF TRBJ1-6 TRBV27
CATSRSEGRGSAGELFF TRBJ2-2 TRBV15
CASSLVGGGPGLAGGLADTQYF TRBJ2-3 TRBV7-6
CSAYRTSGSYEQYF TRBJ2-7 TRBV20-1
CASSLLTGDTEAFF TRBJ1-1 TRBV7-9
CASSPPGTGRGRTEAFF TRBJ1-1 TRBV3-1
CSAVNGGRYNEQFF TRBJ2-1 TRBV20-1
CASSFRADSYNEQFF TRBJ2-1 TRBV6-5
CSAPSRRGHYEQYF TRBJ2-7 TRBV20-1
CASSLGGQRQETQYF TRBJ2-5 TRBV7-9
CASCPGQGTKNIQYF TRBJ2-4 TRBV12-3/TRBV12-4
CASSESAGGGRGNTEAFF TRBJ1-1 TRBV25-1
CASRVTSGLSYNEQFF TRBJ2-1 TRBV2
CASSQVPDRVYEQYF TRBJ2-7 TRBV4-1